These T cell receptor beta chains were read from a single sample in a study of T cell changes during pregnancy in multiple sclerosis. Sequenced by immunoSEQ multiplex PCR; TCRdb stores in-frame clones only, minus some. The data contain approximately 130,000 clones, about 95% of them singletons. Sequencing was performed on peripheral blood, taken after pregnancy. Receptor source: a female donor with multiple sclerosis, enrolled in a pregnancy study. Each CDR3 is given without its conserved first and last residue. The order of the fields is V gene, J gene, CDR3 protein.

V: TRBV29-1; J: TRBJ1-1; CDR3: SVETGMGTEAF
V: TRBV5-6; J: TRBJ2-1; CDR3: ASSLWYRANEQF
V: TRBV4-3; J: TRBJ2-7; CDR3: ASSHAPREGGYEQY
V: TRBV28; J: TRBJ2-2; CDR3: ASQRAGGTGELF
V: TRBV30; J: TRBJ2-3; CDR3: AWSRSGGLRQY
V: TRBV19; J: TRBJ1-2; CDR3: ASSIEAAMFYGYT
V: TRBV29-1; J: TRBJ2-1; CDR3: SVAVAGAVFDEQF
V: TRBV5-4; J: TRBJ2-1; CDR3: ASSLATSGREQF
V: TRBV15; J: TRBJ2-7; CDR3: ATGRAGTSSYEQY
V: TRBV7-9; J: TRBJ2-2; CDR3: ASSSRGVGSGELF
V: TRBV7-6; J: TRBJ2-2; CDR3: ASSTRLAGELF
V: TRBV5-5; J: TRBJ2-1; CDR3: ASRHGVSHEQF
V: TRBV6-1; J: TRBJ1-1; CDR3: ASSLGQGNTEAF
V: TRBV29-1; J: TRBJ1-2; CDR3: SVDRATSANYGYT
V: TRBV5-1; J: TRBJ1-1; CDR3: ASSSGQGNYAEAF
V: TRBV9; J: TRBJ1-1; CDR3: ASSNQGARSTEAF
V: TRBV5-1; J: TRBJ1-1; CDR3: ASSLWTGDTEAF
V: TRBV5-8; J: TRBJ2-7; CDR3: ASSPRRQGTGYEQY
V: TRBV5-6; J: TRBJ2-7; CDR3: ASSSTGRVYEQY
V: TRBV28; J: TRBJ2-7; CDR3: ASSLSGQGGGEQY
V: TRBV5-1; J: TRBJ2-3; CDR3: ASSRFAGPVTDTQY
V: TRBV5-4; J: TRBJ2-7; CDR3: ASSPGGLARSSYEQY
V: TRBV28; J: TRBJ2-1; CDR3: ASSFRTSGSGEQF
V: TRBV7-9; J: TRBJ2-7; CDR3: ASSDTGDEQY
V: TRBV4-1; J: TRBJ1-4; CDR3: ASSPLYGDEKLF
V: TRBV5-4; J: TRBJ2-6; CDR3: ASSLAGGGGANVLT
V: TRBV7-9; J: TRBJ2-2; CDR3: ASSQPPGVTGELF
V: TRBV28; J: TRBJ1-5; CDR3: ASSFAGVGNQPQH
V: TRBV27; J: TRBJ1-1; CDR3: ASSLIAGQLGEAF
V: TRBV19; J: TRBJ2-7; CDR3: ASSIVVSPHEQY